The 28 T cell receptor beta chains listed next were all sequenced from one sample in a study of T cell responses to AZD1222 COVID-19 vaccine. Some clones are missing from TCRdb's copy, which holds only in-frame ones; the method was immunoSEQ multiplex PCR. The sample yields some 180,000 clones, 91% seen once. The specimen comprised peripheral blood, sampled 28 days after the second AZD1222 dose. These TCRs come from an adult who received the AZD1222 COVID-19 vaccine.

The CDR3 region has the DNA TGTGCCAGCAGCCCTCCAGGGGGCGCGACTGAAGCTTTCTTT. It codes for CASSPPGGATEAFF. This rearrangement joins TRBV4-2 to TRBJ1-1; 8 positions agree with TRBD1. Germline V gene sequence: CDR1 LGHNA, CDR2 YNFKEQ. CDR3 length: 14 amino acids. With V trimmed by 4 bases and J by 5 bases, 6 bases remained unmatched.

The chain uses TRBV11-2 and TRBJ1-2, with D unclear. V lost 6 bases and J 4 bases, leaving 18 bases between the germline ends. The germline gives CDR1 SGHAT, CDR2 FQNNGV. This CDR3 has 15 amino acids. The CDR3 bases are TGTGCCAGCAGTCCCGAGGCGGGGAACTTCTATGGCTACACCTTC. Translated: CASSPEAGNFYGYTF.

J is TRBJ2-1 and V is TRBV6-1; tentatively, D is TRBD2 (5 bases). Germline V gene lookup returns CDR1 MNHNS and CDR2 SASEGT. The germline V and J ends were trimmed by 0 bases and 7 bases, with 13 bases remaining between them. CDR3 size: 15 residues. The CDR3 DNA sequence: TGTGCCAGCAGTGAAGCGCGGACTGTTCGGAATGAGCAGTTCTTC. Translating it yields CASSEARTVRNEQFF.

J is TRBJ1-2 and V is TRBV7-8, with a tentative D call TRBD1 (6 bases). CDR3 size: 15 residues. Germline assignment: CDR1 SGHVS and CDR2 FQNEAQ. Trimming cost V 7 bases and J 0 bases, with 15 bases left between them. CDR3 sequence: CASTTGQTANYGYTF. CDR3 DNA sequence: TGTGCCAGCACCACTGGACAGACAGCTAACTATGGCTACACCTTC. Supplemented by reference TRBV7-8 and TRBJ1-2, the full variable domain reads GAGVSQSPRYKVAKRGQDVALRCDPISGHVSLFWYQQALGQGPEFLTYFQNEAQLDKSGLPSDRFFAERPEGSVSTLKIQRTQQEDSAVYLCASTTGQTANYGYTFGSGTRLTVV.

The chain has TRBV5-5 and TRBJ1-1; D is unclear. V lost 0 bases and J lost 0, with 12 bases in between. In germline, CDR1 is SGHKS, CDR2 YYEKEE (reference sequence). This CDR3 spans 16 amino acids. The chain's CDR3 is CASSLGAVLMNTEAFF. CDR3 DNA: TGTGCCAGCAGCTTGGGGGCCGTACTAATGAACACTGAAGCTTTCTTT.

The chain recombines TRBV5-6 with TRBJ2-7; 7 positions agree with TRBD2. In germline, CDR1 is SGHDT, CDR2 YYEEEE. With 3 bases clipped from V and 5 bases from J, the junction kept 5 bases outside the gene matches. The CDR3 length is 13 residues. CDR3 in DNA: TGTGCCAGCAGCTGGCGGGAGATCGACGAGCAGTACTTC. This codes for CASSWREIDEQYF.

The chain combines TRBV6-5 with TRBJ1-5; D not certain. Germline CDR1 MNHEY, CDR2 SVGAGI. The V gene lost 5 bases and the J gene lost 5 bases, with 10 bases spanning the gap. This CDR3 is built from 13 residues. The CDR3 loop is CASSPSPHQPQHF. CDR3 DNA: TGTGCCAGCAGTCCTAGTCCCCATCAGCCCCAGCATTTT.

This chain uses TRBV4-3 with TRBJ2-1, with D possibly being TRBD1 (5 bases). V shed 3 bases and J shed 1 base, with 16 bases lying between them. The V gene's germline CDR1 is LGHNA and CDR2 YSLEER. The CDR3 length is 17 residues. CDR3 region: CASSHYAGRQSYNEQFF. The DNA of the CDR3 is TGCGCCAGCAGCCATTACGCAGGGCGACAGTCCTACAATGAGCAGTTCTTC.

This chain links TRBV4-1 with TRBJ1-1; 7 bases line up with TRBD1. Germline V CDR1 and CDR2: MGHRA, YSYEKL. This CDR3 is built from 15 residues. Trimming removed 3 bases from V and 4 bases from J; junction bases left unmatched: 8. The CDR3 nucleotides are TGCGCCAGCAGCCAGGGCCAGGGGGGGTTCACTGAAGCTTTCTTT. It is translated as CASSQGQGGFTEAFF.

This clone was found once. CDR3 sequence: CASDGPSVRAFF. CDR3 nucleotide sequence: TGTGCCAGCGATGGGCCCTCTGTGAGAGCTTTCTTT. The gene calls are TRBV6-5 and TRBJ1-1; D gene ambiguous. The germline CDR1 and CDR2 sequences are MNHEY and SVGAGI. There are 12 residues in the CDR3. V shed 8 bases and J shed 10 bases, with 17 bases lying between them.

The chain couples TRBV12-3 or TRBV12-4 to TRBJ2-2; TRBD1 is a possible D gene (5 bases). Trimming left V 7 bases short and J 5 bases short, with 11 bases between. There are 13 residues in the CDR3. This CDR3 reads CASTRQFTGELFF. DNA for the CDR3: TGTGCCAGCACCCGACAGTTTACCGGGGAGCTGTTTTTT.

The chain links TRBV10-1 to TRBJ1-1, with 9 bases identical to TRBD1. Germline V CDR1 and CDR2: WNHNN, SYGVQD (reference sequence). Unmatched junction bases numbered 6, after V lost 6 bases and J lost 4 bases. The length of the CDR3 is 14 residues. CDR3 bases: TGCGCCAGCAGACCAGACAGGGGGGGCACTGAAGCTTTCTTT. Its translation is CASRPDRGGTEAFF.

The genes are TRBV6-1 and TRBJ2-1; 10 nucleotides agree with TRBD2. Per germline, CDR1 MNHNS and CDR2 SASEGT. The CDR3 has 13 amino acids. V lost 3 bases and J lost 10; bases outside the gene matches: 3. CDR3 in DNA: TGTGCCAGCAGTGAGGGACTAGCGCGCGAGCAGTTCTTC. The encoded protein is CASSEGLAREQFF.

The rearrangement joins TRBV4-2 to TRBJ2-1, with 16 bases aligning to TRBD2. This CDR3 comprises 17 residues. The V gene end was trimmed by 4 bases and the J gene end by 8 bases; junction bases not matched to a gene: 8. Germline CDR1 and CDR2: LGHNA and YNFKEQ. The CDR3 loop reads CASSRAGTSGGAYEQFF. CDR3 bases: TGTGCCAGCAGCCGCGCGGGGACTAGCGGGGGGGCCTATGAGCAGTTCTTC.

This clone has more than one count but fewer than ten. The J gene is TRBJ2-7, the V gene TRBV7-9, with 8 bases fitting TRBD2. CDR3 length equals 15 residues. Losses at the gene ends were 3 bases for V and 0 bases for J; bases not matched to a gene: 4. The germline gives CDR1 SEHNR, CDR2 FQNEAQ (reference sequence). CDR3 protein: CASSFQRGSSYEQYF. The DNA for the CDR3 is TGTGCCAGCAGCTTTCAGCGGGGGAGCTCCTACGAGCAGTACTTC.

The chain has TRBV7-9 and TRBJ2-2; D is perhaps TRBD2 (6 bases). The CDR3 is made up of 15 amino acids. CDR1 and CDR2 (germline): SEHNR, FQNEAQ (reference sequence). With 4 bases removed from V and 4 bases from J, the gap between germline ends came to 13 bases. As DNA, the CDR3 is TGTGCCAGCAGCTCCCCCCGCGGGGTCACCGGGGAGCTGTTTTTT. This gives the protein CASSSPRGVTGELFF.

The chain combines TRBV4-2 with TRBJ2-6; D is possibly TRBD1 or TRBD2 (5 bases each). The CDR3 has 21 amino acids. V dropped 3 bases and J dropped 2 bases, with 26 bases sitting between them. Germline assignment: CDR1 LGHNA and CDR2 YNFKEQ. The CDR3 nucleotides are TGTGCCAGCAGCCACCTACCCAAGGGGCGGGCCCTGAGGACTGGGGCCAACGTCCTGACTTTC. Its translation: CASSHLPKGRALRTGANVLTF.

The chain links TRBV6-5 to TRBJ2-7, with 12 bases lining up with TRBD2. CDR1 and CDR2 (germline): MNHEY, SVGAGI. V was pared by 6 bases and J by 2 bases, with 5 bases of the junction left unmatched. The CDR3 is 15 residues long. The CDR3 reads CASRKLAGGTYEQYF. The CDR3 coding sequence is TGTGCCAGCAGGAAACTAGCGGGAGGTACCTACGAGCAGTACTTC.

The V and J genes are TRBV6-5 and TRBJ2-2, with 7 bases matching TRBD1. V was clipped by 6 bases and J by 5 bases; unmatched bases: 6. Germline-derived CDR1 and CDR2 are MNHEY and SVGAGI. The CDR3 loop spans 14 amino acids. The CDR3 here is CASRDRRFTGELFF. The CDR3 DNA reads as TGTGCCAGCAGGGACAGGAGGTTTACCGGGGAGCTGTTTTTT.

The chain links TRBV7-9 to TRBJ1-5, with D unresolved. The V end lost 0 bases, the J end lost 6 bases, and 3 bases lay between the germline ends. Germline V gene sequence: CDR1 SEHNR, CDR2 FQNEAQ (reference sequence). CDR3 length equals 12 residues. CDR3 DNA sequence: TGTGCCAGCAGCTTAGCGTCTCAGCCCCAGCATTTT. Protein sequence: CASSLASQPQHF.

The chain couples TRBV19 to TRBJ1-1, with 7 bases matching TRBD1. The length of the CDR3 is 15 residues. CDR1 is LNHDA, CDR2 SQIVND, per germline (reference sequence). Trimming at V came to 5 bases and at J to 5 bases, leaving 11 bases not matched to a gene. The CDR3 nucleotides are TGTGCCAGTAGTTTAAGACAGGGAGGTAAGACTGAAGCTTTCTTT. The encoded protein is CASSLRQGGKTEAFF.

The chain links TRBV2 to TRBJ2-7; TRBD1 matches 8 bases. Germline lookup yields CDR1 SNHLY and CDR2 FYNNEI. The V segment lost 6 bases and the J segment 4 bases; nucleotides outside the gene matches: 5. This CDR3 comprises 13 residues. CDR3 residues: CASRAGGAYEQYF. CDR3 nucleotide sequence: TGTGCCAGCAGGGCAGGGGGCGCGTACGAGCAGTACTTC.

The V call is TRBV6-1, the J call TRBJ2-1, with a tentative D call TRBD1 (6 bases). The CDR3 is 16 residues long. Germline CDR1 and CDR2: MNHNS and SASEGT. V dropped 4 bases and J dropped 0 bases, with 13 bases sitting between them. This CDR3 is CASSGADRSSYNEQFF. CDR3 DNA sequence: TGTGCCAGCAGTGGGGCAGACAGGAGCTCCTACAATGAGCAGTTCTTC.

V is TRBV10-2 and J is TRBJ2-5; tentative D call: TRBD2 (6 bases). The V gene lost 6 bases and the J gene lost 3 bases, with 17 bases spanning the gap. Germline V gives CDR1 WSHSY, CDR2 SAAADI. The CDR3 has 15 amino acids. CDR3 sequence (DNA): TGCGCCAGCAGATCCCCCGGGACTTCTAAAGAGACCCAGTACTTC. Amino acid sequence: CASRSPGTSKETQYF.

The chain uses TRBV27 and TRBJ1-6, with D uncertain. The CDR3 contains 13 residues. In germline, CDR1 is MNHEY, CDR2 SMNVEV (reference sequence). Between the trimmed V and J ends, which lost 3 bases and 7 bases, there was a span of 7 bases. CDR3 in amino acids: CASSLRQNSPLHF. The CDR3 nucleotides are TGTGCCAGCAGTTTGCGTCAAAATTCACCCCTCCACTTT.

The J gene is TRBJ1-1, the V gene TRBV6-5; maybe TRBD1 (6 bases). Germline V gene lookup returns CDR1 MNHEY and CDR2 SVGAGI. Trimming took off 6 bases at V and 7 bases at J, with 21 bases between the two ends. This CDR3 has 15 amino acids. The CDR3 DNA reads TGTGCCAGCAGCCTCACCACGACAGGTACCATTGAAGCTTTCTTT. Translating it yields CASSLTTTGTIEAFF.

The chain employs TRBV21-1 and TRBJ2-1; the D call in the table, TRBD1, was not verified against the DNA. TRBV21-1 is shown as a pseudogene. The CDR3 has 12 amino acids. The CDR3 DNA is TGTGCCAGCAGCAACAGGGGAGATGAGCAGTTCTTC. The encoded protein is CASSNRGDEQFF.

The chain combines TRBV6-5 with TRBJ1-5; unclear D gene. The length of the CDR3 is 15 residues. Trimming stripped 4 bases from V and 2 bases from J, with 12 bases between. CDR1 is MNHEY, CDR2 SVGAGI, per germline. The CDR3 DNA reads TGTGCCAGCAGTTCCGTCGGGAAGGGCAATCAGCCCCAGCATTTT. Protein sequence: CASSSVGKGNQPQHF.